This TCR beta chain was retrieved from a study of blood T cell repertoires in COVID-19. Under the authors' procedure: Using reference gene primer amplification, nucleated cell counts were estimated. The repertoire was sequenced with immunoSEQ multiplex PCR; TCRdb's copy has only in-frame clones and lacks some. V, J and clone size derive from that table, while D and trimming were established from the DNA sequence. The profile shows 440,000 or so clones, 75% to 90% of them singletons. This CDR3 spans 14 amino acids. The trim removed 4 bases at V and 10 bases at J, leaving 10 bases unmatched. Looked up from germline, CDR1 is SNHLY and CDR2 is FYNNEI.

This sequence was found in a woman aged 40-49 years with COVID-19, enrolled during active disease. This chain connects TRBV2 to TRBJ1-1; 9 positions match TRBD1. Sequencing input: peripheral blood. The CDR3 DNA is TGTGCCAGCAGTGGTCCTTCCGGGACAGGGTTAGCTTTCTTT. This translates into CASSGPSGTGLAFF.